This T cell receptor beta chain was profiled in a study of CD8+CD57+ T cells in acquired aplastic anemia. Across the study: Across the sorted CD4+ and CD8+ cells, DNA amounts averaged around 3.2 ug. About 9.8 million reads, on average, were obtained for CD4+ cells from healthy donors.

The germline V gene has CDR1 SGHAT and CDR2 FQDESV (reference sequence). The CDR3 has 16 amino acids. Trimming stripped 1 base from V and 6 bases from J, with 19 bases between. Turning to this clonotype: A read error may be the cause here, since a much bigger clone is one base away.

The study profiled TCR beta VDJ and CDR3 using genomic DNA as template. TCRdb reanalysed the reads using MiXCR and keeps one entry per CDR3 protein. The sample comprises about 200,000 distinct CDR3 sequences, 34% of which are singletons, and approximately 1.2% rests with the top ten. Material for sequencing was sorted CD4+, CD8+, or CD8+CD57+ T cells (not recorded which) from PBMCs. The chain uses TRBV11-1 and TRBJ2-7; tentatively, D is TRBD2 (6 bases). The TCR comes from a human donor in good health, serving as a control. The CDR3 sequence is CASSLEVWAGTCEQYF. CDR3 coding DNA: TGTGCCAGCAGCTTAGAGGTATGGGCGGGGACTTGCGAGCAGTACTTC.